The next 27 T cell receptor beta chains were all read from a single sample in a study of PD-1 blockade in classical Hodgkin lymphoma. Repertoires were generated with immunoSEQ multiplex PCR, while TCRdb's copy carries only in-frame clones and drops some. This table holds 20,000 to 25,000 clones, 60% to 75% found once. Time point indicated: cycle 4 day 1 (C4D1), after around six weeks of nivolumab. Every one of the patients relapsed after autologous stem cell transplantation (brentuximab vedotin exposure was variable). The specimen comprised peripheral blood mononuclear cells (PBMCs), sampled before the fourth cycle of nivolumab. The origin of the receptors is a human donor with classical Hodgkin lymphoma.

The V gene is TRBV2, the J gene TRBJ1-1, with D tentatively TRBD1 (6 bases). The V and J ends lost 6 bases and 1 base respectively, with 12 bases between them. CDR1 and CDR2 (germline): SNHLY, FYNNEI. The CDR3 has 14 amino acids. DNA of the CDR3: TGTGCCAGCAGATATGGACAGAGGAACACTGAAGCTTTCTTT. Its translation is CASRYGQRNTEAFF.

The J gene is TRBJ1-1, the V gene TRBV29-1; D perhaps matches TRBD1 (6 bases). The V end lost 0 bases, the J end lost 5 bases, and 13 bases lay between the germline ends. The CDR3 totals 14 residues. Germline-derived CDR1 and CDR2 are SQVTM and ANQGSEA. DNA for the CDR3: TGCAGCGTTGAAGATCGGGGGGGGCTAACTGAAGCTTTCTTT. This encodes CSVEDRGGLTEAFF.

The rearrangement uses TRBV27 and TRBJ1-2; D is possibly TRBD1 (5 bases). Trimming shortened V by 7 bases and J by 0 bases, and 12 bases separated the two germline ends. Germline V lookup: CDR1 MNHEY, CDR2 SMNVEV (reference sequence). This CDR3 is 14 amino acids long. This CDR3 reads CASKMGQTNYGYTF. The CDR3 bases are TGTGCCAGCAAAATGGGGCAGACTAACTATGGCTACACCTTC.

The chain joins TRBV7-2 to TRBJ2-1; D not certain. Trimming shortened V by 5 bases and J by 7 bases, and 12 bases separated the two germline ends. The CDR3 runs to 13 residues. The germline CDR1 and CDR2 sequences are SGHTA and FQGNSA. The CDR3 nucleotides are TGTGCCAGCAGCCCCCTGGCTGGTAATGAGCAGTTCTTC. Translated: CASSPLAGNEQFF.

V usage is TRBV5-6 and J usage is TRBJ2-7; D perhaps matches TRBD1 (6 bases). The CDR3 runs to 15 residues. CDR1 is SGHDT, CDR2 YYEEEE, per germline. Between the trimmed V and J ends, which lost 4 bases and 2 bases, there was a span of 16 bases. The CDR3 sequence is CASSRPGTTTYEQYF. DNA of the CDR3: TGTGCCAGCAGCCGTCCCGGGACAACAACCTACGAGCAGTACTTC.

The chain recombines TRBV7-2 with TRBJ2-7, with TRBD2 as a possible D gene (5 bases). Trimming left V 0 bases short and J 5 bases short, with 11 bases between. CDR3 length: 14 amino acids. CDR1 and CDR2 (germline): SGHTA, FQGNSA. CDR3 region: CASSLARLGDEQYF. The CDR3, as DNA: TGTGCCAGCAGCTTAGCCAGGCTCGGGGACGAGCAGTACTTC.

This clone was seen only a few times. The V gene is TRBV18, the J gene TRBJ1-6; 10 bases are a match to TRBD1. The CDR3 extends over 16 amino acids. After removal of 6 bases from V and 5 bases from J, the junction contained 7 bases not matched to a gene. Germline assignment: CDR1 KGHSH and CDR2 LQKENI. CDR3 coding DNA: TGTGCCAGCTCTACCGGGACAGGGGATGATAATTCACCCCTCCACTTT. This sequence encodes CASSTGTGDDNSPLHF. Variable domain in full (rest from reference TRBV18 and TRBJ1-6): NAGVMQNPRHLVRRRGQEARLRCSPMKGHSHVYWYRQLPEEGLKFMVYLQKENIIDESGMPKERFSAEFPKEGPSILRIQQVVRGDSAAYFCASSTGTGDDNSPLHFGNGTRLTVT.

CDR3 region: CASSVESGADIQYF. Written as DNA, the CDR3 is TGTGCCAGCAGCGTAGAGTCAGGGGCGGACATTCAGTACTTC. The chain joins TRBV9 to TRBJ2-4; maybe TRBD1 (6 bases). V was clipped by 0 bases and J by 8 bases, with 12 bases between them. CDR1 and CDR2 from the germline V gene are SGDLS and YYNGEE. This CDR3 has 14 amino acids.

This clone has only one observation. The V call is TRBV5-4, the J call TRBJ2-5; unclear D gene. The CDR3 consists of 12 residues. Germline assignment: CDR1 SGHNT and CDR2 YYREEE (reference sequence). V was pared by 4 bases and J by 9 bases, with 13 bases between. The CDR3 is CASSQDRRSQYF. DNA of the CDR3: TGTGCCAGCAGCCAAGATCGGCGGTCCCAGTACTTC.

The chain recombines TRBV6-5 with TRBJ1-2; D ambiguous. The CDR3 totals 11 residues. The germline V gene has CDR1 MNHEY and CDR2 SVGAGI. The V end lost 2 bases, the J end lost 4 bases, and 2 bases lay between the germline ends. The CDR3 DNA reads as TGTGCCAGCAGTTACGGCTATGGCTACACCTTC. It specifies CASSYGYGYTF.

This chain uses TRBV5-4 with TRBJ1-6; no reliable D call. V was cut by 5 bases and J by 3 bases, with 6 bases left in between. This CDR3 has 13 amino acids. CDR1 is SGHNT and CDR2 is YYREEE in the germline V gene (reference sequence). CDR3 nucleotide sequence: TGTGCCAGCAGTTCCGACTATAATTCACCCCTCCACTTT. It specifies CASSSDYNSPLHF.

This clone qualifies as medium-sized. The chain uses TRBV30 and TRBJ1-4; no clear D. Germline CDR1 is GTSNPN and CDR2 is SVGIG (reference sequence). Deletions cut 3 bases from V and 8 bases from J, with 7 bases between. The CDR3 extends over 11 amino acids. CDR3 region: CAWRSGEKLFF. CDR3 nucleotide sequence: TGTGCCTGGAGATCAGGAGAAAAACTGTTTTTT. Full variable domain (remainder filled in from reference TRBV30 and TRBJ1-4): SQTIHQWPATLVQPVGSPLSLECTVEGTSNPNLYWYRQAAGRGLQLLFYSVGIGQISSEVPQNLSASRPQDRQFILSSKKLLLSDSGFYLCAWRSGEKLFFGSGTQLSVL.

This clone was observed a single time. The CDR3 region is CASSFGLAGGNEQFF. The CDR3 DNA sequence: TGTGCCAGCAGCTTCGGACTAGCGGGAGGGAATGAGCAGTTCTTC. V gene TRBV7-2 combines with J gene TRBJ2-1; 15 nucleotides line up with TRBD2. This CDR3 is built from 15 residues. After removal of 3 bases from V and 7 bases from J, the junction contained 1 base not matched to a gene. Germline CDR1 SGHTA, CDR2 FQGNSA. Full variable domain (missing parts from reference TRBV7-2 and TRBJ2-1): GAGVSQSPSNKVTEKGKDVELRCDPISGHTALYWYRQSLGQGLEFLIYFQGNSAPDKSGLPSDRFSAERTGGSVSTLTIQRTQQEDSAVYLCASSFGLAGGNEQFFGPGTRLTVL.

This sequence joins TRBV4-3 and TRBJ1-2; TRBD1 aligns across 10 bases. CDR1 LGHNA and CDR2 YSLEER come from the germline V gene. Unmatched junction bases numbered 10, after V lost 0 bases and J lost 3 bases. This CDR3 region has 18 residues. As DNA, the CDR3 is TGCGCCAGCAGCCAAGATCGATCGACGGGACAGGGGTACTATGGCTACACCTTC. Its translation: CASSQDRSTGQGYYGYTF.

The rearrangement links TRBV18 to TRBJ1-3, with 8 positions matching TRBD1. Germline CDR1 KGHSH, CDR2 LQKENI. Trimming removed 4 bases from V and 4 bases from J; junction bases left unmatched: 3. The CDR3 is 14 amino acids. This CDR3 is CASSLDRGGNTIYF. CDR3 nucleotide sequence: TGTGCCAGCTCACTAGACAGGGGAGGAAACACCATATATTTT.

This chain links TRBV7-9 with TRBJ2-3, with 15 bases matching TRBD2. Losses at the gene ends were 4 bases for V and 2 bases for J; bases not matched to a gene: 1. Germline V gives CDR1 SEHNR, CDR2 FQNEAQ (reference sequence). The CDR3 contains 16 residues. The CDR3 reads CASSWTSGGATDTQYF. The CDR3 DNA reads as TGTGCCAGCAGCTGGACTAGCGGGGGGGCCACAGATACGCAGTATTTT. Variable domain in full (rest from reference TRBV7-9 and TRBJ2-3): DTGVSQNPRHKITKRGQNVTFRCDPISEHNRLYWYRQTLGQGPEFLTYFQNEAQLEKSRLLSDRFSAERPKGSFSTLEIQRTEQGDSAMYLCASSWTSGGATDTQYFGPGTRLTVL.

The rearrangement links TRBV5-1 to TRBJ2-1; either TRBD1 or TRBD2 may supply D (5 bases each). The germline gives CDR1 SGHRS, CDR2 YFSETQ. Deletions cut 5 bases from V and 8 bases from J, with 17 bases between. This CDR3 region has 14 residues. Written as DNA, the CDR3 is TGCGCCAGCAGTCGGGACCCGAGGGGCGATGAGCAGTTCTTC. Its protein product is CASSRDPRGDEQFF. Looking up the rest from reference TRBV5-1 and TRBJ2-1 gives the full variable domain: KAGVTQTPRYLIKTRGQQVTLSCSPISGHRSVSWYQQTPGQGLQFLFEYFSETQRNKGNFPGRFSGRQFSNSRSEMNVSTLELGDSALYLCASSRDPRGDEQFFGPGTRLTVL.

This clone was found a few times. The chain recombines TRBV7-2 with TRBJ1-5; 8 positions match TRBD1. After removal of 0 bases from V and 9 bases from J, the junction contained 1 base not matched to a gene. The CDR3 covers 13 residues. The V gene's germline CDR1 is SGHTA and CDR2 FQGNSA. CDR3 region: CASSLAQGGPQHF. CDR3 coding DNA: TGTGCCAGCAGCTTAGCACAGGGGGGGCCCCAGCATTTT.

The J gene is TRBJ1-2, the V gene TRBV5-1; D uncertain. This CDR3 has 15 residues. V was trimmed by 0 bases and J by 4 bases, leaving 13 bases between them. Germline V CDR1 and CDR2: SGHRS, YFSETQ. The CDR3 here is CASSLGASFFYGYTF. DNA for the CDR3: TGCGCCAGCAGCTTGGGTGCCAGCTTCTTCTATGGCTACACCTTC.

The rearrangement uses TRBV6-5 and TRBJ2-7, with 8 positions matching TRBD1. There are 14 residues in the CDR3. The trim removed 7 bases at V and 1 base at J, leaving 6 bases unmatched. Germline V gives CDR1 MNHEY, CDR2 SVGAGI. As DNA, the CDR3 is TGTGCCAGCACTCGGACAGGGCGATCCTACGAGCAGTACTTC. It encodes CASTRTGRSYEQYF.

The rearrangement joins TRBV19 to TRBJ2-3; 15 bases align to TRBD2. Germline lookup yields CDR1 LNHDA and CDR2 SQIVND (reference sequence). This CDR3 spans 16 amino acids. The J segment lost 5 bases and the V segment lost 6 bases, leaving 6 bases of the junction unmatched. CDR3 loop: CASRRTSGGAKDTQYF. CDR3 nucleotides: TGTGCCAGTAGAAGGACTAGCGGGGGGGCTAAAGATACGCAGTATTTT. The full variable domain, in which reference TRBV19 and TRBJ2-3 provide the parts outside the CDR3, is DGGITQSPKYLFRKEGQNVTLSCEQNLNHDAMYWYRQDPGQGLRLIYYSQIVNDFQKGDIAEGYSVSREKKESFPLTVTSAQKNPTAFYLCASRRTSGGAKDTQYFGPGTRLTVL.

V is TRBV14 and J is TRBJ2-3; 7 nucleotides line up with TRBD2. Losses at the gene ends were 0 bases for V and 3 bases for J; bases not matched to a gene: 3. The CDR3 is 15 residues long. Germline V CDR1 and CDR2: SGHDN, FVKESK. Written as DNA, the CDR3 is TGTGCCAGCAGCCAAGATATAGCGGGTACAGATACGCAGTATTTT. Encoded protein: CASSQDIAGTDTQYF.

J is TRBJ2-7 and V is TRBV10-3; the match to TRBD1 covers 7 bases. The CDR3 has 13 residues. With V trimmed by 10 bases and J by 5 bases, 11 bases remained unmatched. Looked up from germline, CDR1 is ENHRY and CDR2 is SYGVKD. The CDR3 coding sequence is TGTGCCACACAGGGGCGAAAGGAAAACGAGCAGTACTTC. Translating it yields CATQGRKENEQYF.

The chain couples TRBV7-9 to TRBJ1-2; D is uncertain. This CDR3 contains 14 residues. Germline CDR1 reads SEHNR; CDR2 reads FQNEAQ (reference sequence). V gave up 1 base and J gave up 2 bases, with 8 bases separating them. CDR3 protein: CASSLDGLNYGYTF. Written as DNA, the CDR3 is TGTGCCAGCAGCTTAGATGGCTTAAACTATGGCTACACCTTC. The whole variable domain, filled in from reference TRBV7-9 and TRBJ1-2, reads DTGVSQNPRHKITKRGQNVTFRCDPISEHNRLYWYRQTLGQGPEFLTYFQNEAQLEKSRLLSDRFSAERPKGSFSTLEIQRTEQGDSAMYLCASSLDGLNYGYTFGSGTRLTVV.

CDR3 in DNA: TGTGCCAGCAGCAAACCCCGGGGGGGGCCCCTGAACACTGAAGCTTTCTTT. Its protein is CASSKPRGGPLNTEAFF. The chain carries TRBV21-1 and TRBJ1-1. TRBV21-1 is a documented pseudogene. The CDR3 spans 17 residues.

The chain links TRBV28 to TRBJ2-1; D uncertain. CDR1 is MDHEN and CDR2 is SYDVKM in the germline V gene. V lost 6 bases and J lost 0, with 12 bases in between. The CDR3 contains 15 residues. This chain's CDR3 is CASSSPQSSYNEQFF. CDR3 bases: TGTGCCAGCAGCTCACCTCAGAGCTCCTACAATGAGCAGTTCTTC.

V is TRBV7-8 and J is TRBJ1-4; TRBD1 matches at 8 bases. Germline trimming cut 4 bases from V and 3 bases from J; bases unmatched to any gene: 7. The CDR3 has 16 amino acids. Germline V gives CDR1 SGHVS, CDR2 FQNEAQ. The CDR3 coding sequence is TGTGCCAGCAGCTCACGGACAGGGAGGTCTAATGAAAAACTGTTTTTT. Its protein product is CASSSRTGRSNEKLFF.